A selection of T cell receptor beta chains follows, all from one sample in a study of blood T cell repertoires in COVID-19. The repertoire was sequenced with immunoSEQ multiplex PCR; TCRdb's copy has only in-frame clones and lacks some. This table has over 65,000 clones, over 85% appearing once. Sequenced sample: peripheral blood. These receptors came from a man aged 45-65 years with active COVID-19. Each CDR3 is given without its conserved first and last residue.

V gene	CDR3 length	J gene	CDR3 protein
TRBV21-1	18	TRBJ2-3	ASSNQKALTRAGSTDTQY
TRBV9	13	TRBJ2-2	ASSVVAGSSGELF
TRBV27	12	TRBJ2-7	ASSSGTGGFEQY
TRBV7-8	12	TRBJ2-7	ASSFSTGNDEQY
TRBV2	13	TRBJ2-7	ASGGKQGGFHEQY
TRBV7-9	14	TRBJ2-7	ASSFSTGTPTYEQY
TRBV29-1	9	TRBJ1-2	SVDSGNGYT
TRBV18	12	TRBJ1-1	ASSLDRQNTEAF
TRBV18	16	TRBJ1-2	ASSPLSNPTGGDYGYT
TRBV15	16	TRBJ2-3	ATSRGGRGLGVGDTQY
TRBV28	13	TRBJ2-7	ASRQTSGRAYEQY
TRBV6-5	11	TRBJ1-2	ASSYSARDGYT
TRBV12-5	13	TRBJ1-1	ASGLVGTGSTEAF
TRBV7-9	13	TRBJ2-1	AAAWVGGPYNEQF
TRBV13	12	TRBJ2-7	ASSWGIGAYEQY
TRBV5-1	15	TRBJ2-2	ASSLPKGLSNTGELF
TRBV7-2	13	TRBJ1-2	ASSLRTGGFNGYT
TRBV6-6	15	TRBJ1-2	ASSPGTGAPLGYGYT
TRBV7-2	14	TRBJ1-3	ASSTDRGRLGNTIY
TRBV7-3	15	TRBJ2-4	ASSLFGAGGPSDIQY
TRBV5-6	16	TRBJ1-5	ASSLGVVRGDGNQPQH
TRBV3-1/TRBV3-2	15	TRBJ2-3	ASSQDQLAGLTDTQY
TRBV7-2	13	TRBJ2-7	ASSSTSGGLYEQY
TRBV5-4	12	TRBJ2-7	ASSQRDRGYEQY
TRBV28	10	TRBJ1-2	ATLDSAYGYT
TRBV19	14	TRBJ1-5	ASSLRGSRSRQPQH
TRBV7-2	14	TRBJ2-2	ASSLMGLAGGGELF